Sequencing of this TCR beta chain was carried out in a study of cytomegalovirus exposure and HLA in healthy donors. Trimming took 3 bases from V and 4 from J; bases not matched to a gene: 4. This CDR3 has 15 residues. Germline assignment: CDR1 SGDLS and CDR2 YYNGEE. PCR used 60 Vbeta primers and 13 Jbeta primers. Libraries were prepared by immunoSEQ multiplex PCR; TCRdb keeps only in-frame clonotypes and omits some of them. The table has approximately 170,000 clones, around 78% seen once; the top ten hold roughly 2.1%. Study results and caveats: The authors enumerated some 170 TCR beta chains as linked to cytomegalovirus. The authors judged a highly shared variant cluster likely a sequencing artifact.

Turning to this clone: Its matching antigen is unknown.

The chain recombines TRBV9 with TRBJ2-2; 9 bases agree with TRBD1. Sequenced input: PBMCs. This clonotype was sampled from a woman under 40 in good health and CMV-seropositive. The CDR3 DNA reads as TGTGCCAGCAGCGGGGGGGACAGGGCCACCGGGGAGCTGTTTTTT. Translating gives CASSGGDRATGELFF.